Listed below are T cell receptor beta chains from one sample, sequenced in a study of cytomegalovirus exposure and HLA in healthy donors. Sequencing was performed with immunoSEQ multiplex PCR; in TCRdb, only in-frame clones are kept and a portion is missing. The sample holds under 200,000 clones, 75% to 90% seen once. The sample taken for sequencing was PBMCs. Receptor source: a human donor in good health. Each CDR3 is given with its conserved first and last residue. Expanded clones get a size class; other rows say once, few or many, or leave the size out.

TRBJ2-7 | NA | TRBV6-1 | CASSDRGAYEQYF
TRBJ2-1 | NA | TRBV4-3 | CASSQSQGYYNEQFF
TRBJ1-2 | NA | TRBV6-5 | CASSYSGGIGGYTF
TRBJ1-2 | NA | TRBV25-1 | CASSETVLPPRYTF
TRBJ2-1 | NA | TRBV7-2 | CASTVRGSDHEQFF
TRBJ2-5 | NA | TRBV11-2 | CASSFAGARETQYF
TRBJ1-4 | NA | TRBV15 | CATSRSTGRNNEKLFF
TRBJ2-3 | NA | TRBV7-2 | CASTLQRGVTDTQYF
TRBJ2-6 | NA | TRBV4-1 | CASSQDAWDTLSGANVLTF
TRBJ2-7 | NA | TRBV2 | CASSEGQGIYEQYF
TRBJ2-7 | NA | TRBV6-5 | CASSYSGGNEQYF
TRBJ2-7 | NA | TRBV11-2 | CASSPRTSGEQYF
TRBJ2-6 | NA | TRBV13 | CASSRRGEGGANVLTF
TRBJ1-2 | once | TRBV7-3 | CASSLLEGSGYTF
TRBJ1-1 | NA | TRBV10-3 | CAISESLGGAEAFF
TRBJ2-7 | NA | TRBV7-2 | CASSLGAGEGYEQYF
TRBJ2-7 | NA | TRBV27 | CASSLGSGGAYEQYF
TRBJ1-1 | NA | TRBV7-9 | CASSFVTGGTEAFF
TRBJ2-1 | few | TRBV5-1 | CASSLAQGSYNEQFF
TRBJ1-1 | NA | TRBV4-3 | CASSQDVRALEAFF
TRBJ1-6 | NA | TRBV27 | CASSGKTGGGNSPLHF
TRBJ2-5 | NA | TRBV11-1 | CASSFSGQRWETQYF
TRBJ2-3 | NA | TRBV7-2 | CASRVAGGGTDTQYF
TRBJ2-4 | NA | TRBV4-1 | CASSQGPQRGEAKNIQYF
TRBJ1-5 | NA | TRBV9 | CASSDDRGLQPQHF
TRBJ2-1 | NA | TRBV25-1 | CASRDRVVFF
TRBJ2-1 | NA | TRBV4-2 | CASSRKAGGPYNEQFF
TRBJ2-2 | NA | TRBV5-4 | CASNERAGELFF
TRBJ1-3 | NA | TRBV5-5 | CASSRAGQKPNYGNTIYF
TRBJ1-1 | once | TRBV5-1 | CASSTGDRGVHTEAFF
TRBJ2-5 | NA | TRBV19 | CASSVGLLRETQYF